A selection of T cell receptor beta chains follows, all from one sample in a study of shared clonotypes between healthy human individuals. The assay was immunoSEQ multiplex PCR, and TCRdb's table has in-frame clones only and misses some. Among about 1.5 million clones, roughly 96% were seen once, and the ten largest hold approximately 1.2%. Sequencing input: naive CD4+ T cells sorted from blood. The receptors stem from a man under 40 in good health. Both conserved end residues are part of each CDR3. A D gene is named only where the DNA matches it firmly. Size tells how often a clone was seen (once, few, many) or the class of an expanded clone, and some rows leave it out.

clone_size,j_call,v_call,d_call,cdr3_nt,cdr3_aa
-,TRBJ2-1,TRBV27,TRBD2,TGTGCCAGCAGTCCCGAAAGCGGGAGGGTCTCCTACAATGAGCAGTTCTTC,CASSPESGRVSYNEQFF
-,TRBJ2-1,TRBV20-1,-,TGCAGTGCTAGAGGGGAGAGGCAGTTCTTC,CSARGERQFF
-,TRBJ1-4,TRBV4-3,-,TGCGCCAGCAGCCAAGACACGCCCCGGGGTGAAAAACTGTTTTTT,CASSQDTPRGEKLFF
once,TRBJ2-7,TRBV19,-,TGTGCCAGTAGGGGGGACGGGGAACCGCACGAGCAGTACTTC,CASRGDGEPHEQYF
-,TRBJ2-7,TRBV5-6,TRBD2,TGTGCCAGCAGCTCTACAAGCGGGGAGTACTTC,CASSSTSGEYF
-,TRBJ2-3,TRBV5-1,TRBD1,TGCGCCAGCAGCCTGACAGGGTCCACAGATACGCAGTATTTT,CASSLTGSTDTQYF
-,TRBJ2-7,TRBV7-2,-,TGTGCCAGCAGCTTAGTGTTTGGTGGCAGGGCAGCGGTAACATACGAGCAGTACTTC,CASSLVFGGRAAVTYEQYF
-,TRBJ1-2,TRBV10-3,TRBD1,TGTGCCATCAGACCCGACAGGGGTAACTATGGCTACACCTTC,CAIRPDRGNYGYTF
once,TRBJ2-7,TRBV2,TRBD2,TGTGCCAGCATTATGACTAGCGGCCCCTACGAGCAGTACTTC,CASIMTSGPYEQYF
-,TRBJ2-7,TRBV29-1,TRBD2,TGCAGCGTTGAAGTACTAGCGGGCGACTACGAGCAGTACTTC,CSVEVLAGDYEQYF
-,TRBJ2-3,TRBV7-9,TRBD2,TGTGCCAGCAGCTTCCTAGCGGGAGTTCTAGCGGATACGCAGTATTTT,CASSFLAGVLADTQYF
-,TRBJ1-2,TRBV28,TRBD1,TGTGCCAGCAGTTTTCAGGGGGCGGGCTATGGCTACACCTTC,CASSFQGAGYGYTF
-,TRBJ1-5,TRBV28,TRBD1,TGTGCCAGCTGGAACCCGGGACAGGGCCCTTTTGGCAATCAGCCCCAGCATTTT,CASWNPGQGPFGNQPQHF
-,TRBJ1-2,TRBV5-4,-,TGTGCCAGCAGCCCCCTCCTGTTGGGGATCGACTACACCTTC,CASSPLLLGIDYTF
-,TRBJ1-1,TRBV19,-,TGTGCCAGTAGTATGGGCGCGCCGAACACTGAAGCTTTCTTT,CASSMGAPNTEAFF
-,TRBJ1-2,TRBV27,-,TGTGCCAGCAGTTTCTCACCAGTAGGTGGCTACACCTTC,CASSFSPVGGYTF
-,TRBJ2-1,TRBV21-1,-,TGTGCCAGCAGCAACGCCGGGACTAGCGGCTACAATGAGCAGTTCTTC,CASSNAGTSGYNEQFF
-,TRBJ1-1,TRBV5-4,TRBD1,TGTGCCAGCAGCTCGCGGGACAGGGTCGCTTTCTTT,CASSSRDRVAFF
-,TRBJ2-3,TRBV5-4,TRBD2,TGTGCCAGCAGCTGGGGACTAAGCACAGATACGCAGTATTTT,CASSWGLSTDTQYF
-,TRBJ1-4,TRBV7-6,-,TGTGCCAGCAGTTCCGGGGAAGGACTGTTTTTT,CASSSGEGLFF
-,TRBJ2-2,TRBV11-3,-,TGTGCCAGCAGCCTCAACCAGGGTTCCGGGGAGCTGTTTTTT,CASSLNQGSGELFF
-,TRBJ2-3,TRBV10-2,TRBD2,TGCGCCAGCAGTGAACTAGCGGGAATCGTTAATACGCAGTATTTT,CASSELAGIVNTQYF
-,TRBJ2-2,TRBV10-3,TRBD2,TGTGCCATCAGTGGGAACAGGGGCGGGAGGGCCCCCGGGGAGCTGTTTTTT,CAISGNRGGRAPGELFF
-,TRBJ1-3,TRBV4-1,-,TGCGCCAGCAGCCAAGATGGGGGGGCTTGGATCGGAAACACCATATATTTT,CASSQDGGAWIGNTIYF
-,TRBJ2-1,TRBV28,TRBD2,TGTGCCAGCAGAGTCGGGAGGGGCGATGAGCAGTTCTTC,CASRVGRGDEQFF
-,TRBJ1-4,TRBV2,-,TGTGCCAGCAAGAAGACCATGGCAACTAATGAAAAACTGTTTTTT,CASKKTMATNEKLFF
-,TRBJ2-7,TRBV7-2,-,TGTGCCAGCAGCCCTCCATTTGGGGGAGAGCACTACGAGCAGTACTTC,CASSPPFGGEHYEQYF
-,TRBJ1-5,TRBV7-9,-,TGTGCCAGCAGCTCCTACACAAGCAATCAGCCCCAGCATTTT,CASSSYTSNQPQHF
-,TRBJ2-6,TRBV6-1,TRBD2,TGTGCCAGCAGGAACGCGGGGGCTGGGGCCAACGTCCTGACTTTC,CASRNAGAGANVLTF
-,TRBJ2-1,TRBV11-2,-,TGTGCCAGCAGCTTAGTTCAGGGATCCTACAATGAGCAGTTCTTC,CASSLVQGSYNEQFF
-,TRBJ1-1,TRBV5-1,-,TGCGCCAGCGGGGACATGAACACTGAAGCTTTCTTT,CASGDMNTEAFF
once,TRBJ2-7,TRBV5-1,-,TGCGCCAGCAGCTTGGGGGTCACTAACTACGAGCAGTACTTC,CASSLGVTNYEQYF
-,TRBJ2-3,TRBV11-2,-,TGTGCCAGCAGCTTTCAGGGCGCCGGAGATACGCAGTATTTT,CASSFQGAGDTQYF
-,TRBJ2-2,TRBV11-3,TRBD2,TGTGCCAGCAGCCCCGGGGCGGGGGGCAACACCGGGGAGCTGTTTTTT,CASSPGAGGNTGELFF
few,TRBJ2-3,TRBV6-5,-,TGTGCCAGCAGTTACACCCGGGACCTCACAGATACGCAGTATTTT,CASSYTRDLTDTQYF
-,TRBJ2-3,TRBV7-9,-,TGTGCCAGCAGCTTAGGCTCGGCTAGCACAGATACGCAGTATTTT,CASSLGSASTDTQYF